This section outlines one TCR beta chain sequence together with its context. Its matching antigen is unknown. The data were taken from a study of T-cell memory formation after mild COVID-19. Study findings and constraints: For second-wave clones that peaked at day 37, SARS-CoV-2 specificity went unverified. The study detected some responding clones in pre-infection memory, suggesting cross-reactive memory joined. Contracting clones localized mainly to CM and EM when CD4+ and mainly to EMRA when CD8+.

This CDR3 has 15 residues. The germline CDR1 and CDR2 sequences are KGHDR and SFDVKD. V was clipped by 2 bases and J by 6 bases; unmatched bases: 3. TCRdb used MiXCR to reprocess the 5' RACE reads, holding one entry per CDR3 protein. Here the sample spans hundreds of thousands of distinct CDR3 sequences, 15% to 20% being singletons. V gene TRBV24-1 combines with J gene TRBJ2-1; the match to TRBD1 covers 10 bases. The sequence derives from a man aged 18 to 30 who had mild COVID-19 (a few samples of this study predate the infection). Cell type and time point are not known. The sequencing sample was made of PBMCs or a T cell subset sorted from them (not recorded which). CDR3 nucleotide sequence: TGTGCCACCAGTGATTCTGGACAGGGGGGCAATGAGCAGTTCTTC. It encodes CATSDSGQGGNEQFF.